The 20 T cell receptor beta chains presented below share a single source sample, sequenced in a study of human T cells and chemical hapten exposure. Time point specified: patch test 1, 2 weeks after DPC sensitization. Indicated treatment: therapeutic diphenylcyclopropenone sensitization with weekly scalp DPC. Each CDR3 protein gets one entry after TCRdb re-called the RACE reads with MiXCR. Among approximately 400,000 distinct CDR3 sequences, about 4.8% were seen once, and the ten largest hold 2% to 2.5%. The sequencing here drew on whole blood, taken in connection with sensitization to the hapten diphenylcyclopropenone (DPC). These receptors were obtained from a woman aged 45-59 years with alopecia areata. Some clones in this sample may be carry-over from other donors' samples.

This clonotype was seen more than once but under ten times. This chain connects TRBV18 to TRBJ2-4; tentative D call: TRBD1 (5 bases). Germline assignment: CDR1 KGHSH and CDR2 LQKENI. The ends were cut back, 5 bases at V and 5 bases at J, with 16 bases in the middle. The CDR3 has 15 residues. The CDR3 DNA reads TGTGCCAGCTCATCCCAAGGGGCAGTCGAAAACATTCAGTACTTC. Its protein product is CASSSQGAVENIQYF.

This clonotype was seen more than once but under ten times. The chain recombines TRBV10-3 with TRBJ2-1, with 8 bases identical to TRBD2. The CDR3 sequence is 15 residues long. After removal of 3 bases from V and 6 bases from J, the junction contained 7 bases not matched to a gene. The germline V gene encodes CDR1 ENHRY and CDR2 SYGVKD. This CDR3 is CAISDRTSRGNEQFF. As DNA, the CDR3 is TGTGCCATCAGTGATCGGACTAGCCGGGGCAATGAGCAGTTCTTC.

This clonotype was found a few times. This chain uses TRBV12-5 with TRBJ1-1, with D maybe TRBD1 (6 bases). CDR1 is LGHNT, CDR2 FRNRAP, per germline. CDR3 length: 15 residues. V lost 0 bases and J lost 5, with 13 bases in between. The CDR3 reads CASGLVRGARTEAFF. CDR3 coding DNA: TGTGCTAGTGGTTTGGTACGGGGGGCTCGGACTGAAGCTTTCTTT.

There are many counts of this clonotype. This sequence joins TRBV7-9 and TRBJ2-7, with D possibly being TRBD2 (6 bases). V was pared by 4 bases and J by 7 bases, with 14 bases between. CDR1 is SEHNR, CDR2 FQNEAQ, per germline (reference sequence). The CDR3 totals 13 residues. The CDR3 protein is CASSWVPGREQYF. CDR3 DNA sequence: TGTGCCAGCAGCTGGGTCCCTGGGAGGGAGCAGTACTTC.

This clonotype was seen repeatedly, ten times or more. The chain uses TRBV11-2 and TRBJ2-7; D is uncertain. The CDR3 has 13 residues. CDR1 and CDR2 from the germline V gene are SGHAT and FQNNGV. Trimming removed 0 bases at V and 6 bases at J, with 9 bases between. The DNA of the CDR3 is TGTGCCAGCAGCTTAGAAAGGGCTGGCGAGCAGTACTTC. This sequence encodes CASSLERAGEQYF.

The chain is built from TRBV24-1 and TRBJ2-6; D call uncertain. The CDR3 consists of 16 residues. V was shortened by 4 bases and J by 0 bases, with 9 bases between the two germline ends. CDR1 KGHDR and CDR2 SFDVKD come from the germline V gene. CDR3 coding DNA: TGTGCCACCAGTGACCCTAACTTCTCTGGGGCCAACGTCCTGACTTTC. Translating it yields CATSDPNFSGANVLTF.

This clonotype was seen many times. The chain combines TRBV6-2 or TRBV6-3 with TRBJ2-7; D is undetermined. Germline CDR1 is MNHEY and CDR2 is SVGEGT. With 0 bases removed from V and 4 bases from J, the gap between germline ends came to 10 bases. CDR3 length: 14 residues. CDR3 in DNA: TGTGCCAGCAGTTACTCGAATCCCGGATACGAGCAGTACTTC. As protein: CASSYSNPGYEQYF.

There are many counts of this clonotype. The chain combines TRBV12-3 or TRBV12-4 with TRBJ1-2; 8 bases line up with TRBD1. The V gene end was trimmed by 7 bases and the J gene end by 8 bases; junction bases not matched to a gene: 6. The CDR3 covers 12 residues. The CDR3 DNA is TGTGCCAGCATCGACAGGGGCGGAGGCTACACCTTC. This sequence encodes CASIDRGGGYTF.

This clonotype came up a few times. The J gene is TRBJ2-3, the V gene TRBV9; D possibly uses TRBD1 or TRBD2 (5 bases each). The CDR3 loop spans 15 amino acids. Trimming pared 1 base from V and 3 bases from J, leaving 12 bases between. CDR1 and CDR2 from the germline V gene are SGDLS and YYNGEE. The CDR3 region is CASSVKGTATDTQYF. Written as DNA, the CDR3 is TGTGCCAGCAGCGTAAAGGGGACGGCAACAGATACGCAGTATTTT.

This chain connects TRBV6-6 to TRBJ1-4; possibly TRBD1 for D (5 bases). The germline V and J ends were trimmed by 4 bases and 8 bases, with 11 bases remaining between them. Germline CDR1 MNHNY, CDR2 SVGAGI (reference sequence). The CDR3 runs to 13 residues. This CDR3 reads CASSSKTAEKLFF. CDR3 sequence (DNA): TGTGCCAGCAGTTCTAAGACAGCAGAAAAACTGTTTTTT.

This clonotype was detected ten times or more. The V and J genes are TRBV20-1 and TRBJ1-2; 11 bases align to TRBD1. The CDR3 is made up of 16 amino acids. J lost 1 base, V lost 3 bases, and 7 bases had no gene match. CDR1 is DFQATT, CDR2 SNEGSKA, per germline (reference sequence). The CDR3 DNA sequence: TGCAGTGCTAGGGGCCCCGGGACAGGGGGTAACTATGGCTACACCTTC. Translation gives CSARGPGTGGNYGYTF.

This clonotype has just a few counts. The J gene is TRBJ2-3, the V gene TRBV6-1, with 14 bases aligning to TRBD2. The V and J ends lost 8 bases and 4 bases, in that order; junction bases with no gene match: 17. The germline gives CDR1 MNHNS, CDR2 SASEGT. This CDR3 has 19 residues. The CDR3 loop reads CASQPQPGLAGERADTQYF. CDR3 DNA sequence: TGTGCCAGCCAACCCCAGCCGGGACTAGCGGGAGAGAGGGCAGATACGCAGTATTTT.

V and J are TRBV5-4 and TRBJ1-4, with D perhaps TRBD1 (6 bases). Germline V gene sequence: CDR1 SGHNT, CDR2 YYREEE (reference sequence). The length of the CDR3 is 14 residues. The germline V and J ends were trimmed by 4 bases and 7 bases, with 14 bases remaining between them. For the CDR3, the DNA is TGTGCCAGCAGCATAGCAGGGGAGGTTGAAAAACTGTTTTTT. Encoded protein: CASSIAGEVEKLFF.

This clonotype has a handful of counts. The chain uses TRBV11-2 and TRBJ2-3; maybe TRBD2 (5 bases). CDR3 size: 14 residues. The ends were cut back, 0 bases at V and 8 bases at J, with 12 bases in the middle. Germline V gives CDR1 SGHAT, CDR2 FQNNGV. The CDR3: CASSLDRDGGTQYF. CDR3 in DNA: TGTGCCAGCAGCTTAGATCGGGATGGAGGTACGCAGTATTTT.

This clonotype occurred many times. The chain employs TRBV24-1 and TRBJ2-7, with unresolved D. Germline V gene lookup returns CDR1 KGHDR and CDR2 SFDVKD. The CDR3 is 12 amino acids. Trimming shortened V by 9 bases and J by 2 bases, and 10 bases separated the two germline ends. The CDR3 reads CATSAPTYEQYF. The CDR3 DNA follows: TGTGCCACCTCGGCCCCCACCTACGAGCAGTACTTC.

Many counts were recorded for this clonotype. The rearrangement links TRBV7-8 to TRBJ1-1; D gene unclear. CDR3 size: 15 residues. CDR1 SGHVS and CDR2 FQNEAQ come from the germline V gene. Trimming shortened V by 4 bases and J by 0 bases, and 12 bases separated the two germline ends. CDR3 amino acids: CASSSMDGVNTEAFF. DNA of the CDR3: TGTGCCAGCAGCTCTATGGACGGTGTGAACACTGAAGCTTTCTTT.

The chain is built from TRBV11-3 and TRBJ2-1; no clear D. The CDR3 covers 12 residues. The V and J ends lost 4 bases and 9 bases respectively, with 10 bases between them. Germline values: CDR1 SGHNT, CDR2 YENEEA. CDR3 coding DNA: TGTGCCAGCAGCTCCCTCGACACTGAGCAGTTCTTC. Protein: CASSSLDTEQFF.

The sample holds a few counts of this clonotype. The chain joins TRBV5-5 to TRBJ2-1; TRBD2 matches 11 bases. The junction had 4 bases not matched to a gene; V was cut back by 4 bases and J by 7 bases. There are 14 residues in the CDR3. Germline loops: CDR1 SGHKS, CDR2 YYEKEE (reference sequence). The chain's CDR3 is CASSTGTSGNEQFF. The CDR3 DNA reads as TGTGCCAGCAGCACCGGGACTAGCGGTAATGAGCAGTTCTTC.

A few counts support this clonotype. This chain connects TRBV20-1 to TRBJ1-3; D is perhaps TRBD1 (5 bases). V was pared by 0 bases and J by 0 bases, with 18 bases between. The germline gives CDR1 DFQATT, CDR2 SNEGSKA (reference sequence). The CDR3 is 18 amino acids. The CDR3 DNA is TGCAGTGCTAGAGATGCTATGAGCGGGACGGTCTCTGGAAACACCATATATTTT. Residues: CSARDAMSGTVSGNTIYF.

This clonotype came up a few times. CDR3 coding DNA: TGCGCCAGCAGCCAAGTTATGGGCGGTAATTCACCCCTCCACTTT. It is translated as CASSQVMGGNSPLHF. The V call is TRBV4-1, the J call TRBJ1-6; D is ambiguous. V was clipped by 1 base and J by 6 bases, with 10 bases between them. Germline values: CDR1 MGHRA, CDR2 YSYEKL. The CDR3 runs to 15 residues.